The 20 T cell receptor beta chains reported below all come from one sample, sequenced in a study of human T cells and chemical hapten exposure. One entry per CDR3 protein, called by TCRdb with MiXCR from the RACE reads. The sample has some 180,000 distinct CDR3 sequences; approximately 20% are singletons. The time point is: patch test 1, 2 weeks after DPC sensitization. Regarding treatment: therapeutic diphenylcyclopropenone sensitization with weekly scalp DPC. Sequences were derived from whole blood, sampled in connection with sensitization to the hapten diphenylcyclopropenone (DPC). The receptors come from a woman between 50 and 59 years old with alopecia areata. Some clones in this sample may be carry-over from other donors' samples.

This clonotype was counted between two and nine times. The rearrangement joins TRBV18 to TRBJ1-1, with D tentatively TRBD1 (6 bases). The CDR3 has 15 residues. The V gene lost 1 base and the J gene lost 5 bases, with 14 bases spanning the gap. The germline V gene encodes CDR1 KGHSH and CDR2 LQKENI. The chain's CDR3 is CASSPLSGVGTEAFF. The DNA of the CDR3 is TGTGCCAGCTCACCACTCTCAGGGGTGGGGACTGAAGCTTTCTTT.

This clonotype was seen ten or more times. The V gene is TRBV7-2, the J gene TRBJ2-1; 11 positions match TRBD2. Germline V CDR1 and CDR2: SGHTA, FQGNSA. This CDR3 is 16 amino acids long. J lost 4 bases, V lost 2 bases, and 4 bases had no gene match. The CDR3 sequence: CASSLHPSGRYNEQFF. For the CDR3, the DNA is TGTGCCAGCAGCTTACACCCTAGCGGGAGGTACAATGAGCAGTTCTTC.

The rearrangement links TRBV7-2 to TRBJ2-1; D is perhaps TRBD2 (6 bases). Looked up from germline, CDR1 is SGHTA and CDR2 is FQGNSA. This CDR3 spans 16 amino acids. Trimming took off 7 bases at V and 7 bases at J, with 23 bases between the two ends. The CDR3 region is CASTPDSGRVVNEQFF. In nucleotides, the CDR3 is TGTGCCAGCACTCCAGATAGCGGACGGGTGGTGAATGAGCAGTTCTTC.

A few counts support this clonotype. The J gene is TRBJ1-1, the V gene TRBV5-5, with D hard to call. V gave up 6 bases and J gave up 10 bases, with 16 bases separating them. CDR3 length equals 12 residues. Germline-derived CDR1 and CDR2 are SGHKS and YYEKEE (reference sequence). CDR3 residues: CASTTSQGRAFF. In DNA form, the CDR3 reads TGTGCCAGCACCACGTCACAAGGGCGAGCTTTCTTT.

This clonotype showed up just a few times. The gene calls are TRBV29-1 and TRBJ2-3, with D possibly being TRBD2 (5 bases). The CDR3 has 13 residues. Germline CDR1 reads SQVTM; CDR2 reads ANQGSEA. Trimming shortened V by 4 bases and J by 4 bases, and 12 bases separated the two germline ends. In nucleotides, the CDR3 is TGCAGCGTTGGTTTGGTGCGGGCAGATACGCAGTATTTT. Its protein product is CSVGLVRADTQYF.

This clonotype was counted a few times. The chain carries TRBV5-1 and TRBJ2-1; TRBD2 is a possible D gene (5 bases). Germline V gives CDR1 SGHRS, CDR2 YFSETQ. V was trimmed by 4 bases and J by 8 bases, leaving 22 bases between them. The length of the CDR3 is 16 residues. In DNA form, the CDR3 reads TGCGCCAGCAGCCGGGCAGGAGGTCTAAAGGTGGATGAGCAGTTCTTC. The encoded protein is CASSRAGGLKVDEQFF.

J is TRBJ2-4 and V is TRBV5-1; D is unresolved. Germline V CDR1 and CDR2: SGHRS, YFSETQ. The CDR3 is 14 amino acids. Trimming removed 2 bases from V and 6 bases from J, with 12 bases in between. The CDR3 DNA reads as TGCGCCAGCAGCTTAAGAAGCCCGCCAAACATTCAGTACTTC. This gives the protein CASSLRSPPNIQYF.

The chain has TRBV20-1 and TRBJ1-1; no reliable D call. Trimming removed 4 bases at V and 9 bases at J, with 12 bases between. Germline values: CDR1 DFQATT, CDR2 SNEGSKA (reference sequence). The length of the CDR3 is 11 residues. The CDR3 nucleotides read TGCAGTGCTATAGGCCCCGGACAAGCTTTCTTT. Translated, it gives CSAIGPGQAFF.

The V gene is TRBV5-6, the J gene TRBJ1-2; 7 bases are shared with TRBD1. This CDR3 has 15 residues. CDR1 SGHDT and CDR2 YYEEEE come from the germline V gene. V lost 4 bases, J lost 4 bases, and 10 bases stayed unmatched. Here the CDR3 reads CASSTTGRVVYGYTF. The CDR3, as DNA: TGTGCCAGCAGCACGACAGGGCGGGTAGTCTATGGCTACACCTTC.

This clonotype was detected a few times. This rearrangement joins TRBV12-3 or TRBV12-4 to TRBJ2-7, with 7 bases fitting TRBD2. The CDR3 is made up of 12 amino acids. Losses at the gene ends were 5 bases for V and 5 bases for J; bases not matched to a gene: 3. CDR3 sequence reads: CASSGGVNEQYF. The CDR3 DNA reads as TGTGCCAGCAGTGGGGGGGTAAACGAGCAGTACTTC.

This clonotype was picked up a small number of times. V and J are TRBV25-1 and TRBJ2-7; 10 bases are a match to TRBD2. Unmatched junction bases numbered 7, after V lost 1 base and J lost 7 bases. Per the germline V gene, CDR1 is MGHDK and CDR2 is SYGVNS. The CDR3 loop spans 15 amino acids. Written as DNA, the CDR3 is TGTGCCAGCAGTGAATTTAGCGGGAGGTCCGAAGAGCAGTACTTC. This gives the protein CASSEFSGRSEEQYF.

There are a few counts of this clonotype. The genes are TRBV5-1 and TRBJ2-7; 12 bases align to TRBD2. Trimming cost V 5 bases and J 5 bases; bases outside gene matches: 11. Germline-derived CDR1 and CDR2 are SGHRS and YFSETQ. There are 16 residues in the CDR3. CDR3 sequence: CASSFSSGRAWDEQYF. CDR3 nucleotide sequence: TGCGCCAGCAGTTTTTCTAGCGGGAGGGCCTGGGACGAGCAGTACTTC.

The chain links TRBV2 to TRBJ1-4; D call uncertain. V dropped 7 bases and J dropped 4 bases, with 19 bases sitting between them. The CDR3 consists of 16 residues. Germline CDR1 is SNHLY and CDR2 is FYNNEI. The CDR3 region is CASTQSRGPFNEKLFF. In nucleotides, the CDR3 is TGTGCCAGCACCCAGAGTCGAGGACCCTTTAATGAAAAACTGTTTTTT.

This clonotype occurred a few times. The CDR3 is CASSLEYSQSGYF. Written as DNA, the CDR3 is TGTGCCAGCAGCTTAGAGTACTCCCAATCGGGGTACTTC. The chain combines TRBV7-9 with TRBJ2-5; no reliable D call. Germline CDR1 reads SEHNR; CDR2 reads FQNEAQ (reference sequence). The CDR3 extends over 13 amino acids. V dropped 1 base and J dropped 13 bases, with 16 bases sitting between them.

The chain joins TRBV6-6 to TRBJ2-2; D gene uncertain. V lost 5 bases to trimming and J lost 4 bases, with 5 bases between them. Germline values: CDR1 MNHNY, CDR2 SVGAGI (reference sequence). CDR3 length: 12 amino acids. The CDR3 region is CASSHITGELFF. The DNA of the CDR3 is TGTGCCAGCAGTCACATCACCGGGGAGCTGTTTTTT.

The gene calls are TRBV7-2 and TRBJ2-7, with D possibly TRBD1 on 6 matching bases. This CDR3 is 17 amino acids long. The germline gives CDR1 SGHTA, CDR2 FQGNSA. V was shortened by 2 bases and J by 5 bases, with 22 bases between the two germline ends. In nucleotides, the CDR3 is TGTGCCAGCAGCTTATTTGGTGGACAGCGGATAAGCCACGAGCAGTACTTC. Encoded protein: CASSLFGGQRISHEQYF.

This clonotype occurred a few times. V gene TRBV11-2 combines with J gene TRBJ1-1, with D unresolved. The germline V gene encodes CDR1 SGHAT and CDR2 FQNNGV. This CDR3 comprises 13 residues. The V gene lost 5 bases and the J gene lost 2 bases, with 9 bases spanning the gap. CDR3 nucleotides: TGTGCCAGCAGCCCGGGGAGTAACACTGAAGCTTTCTTT. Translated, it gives CASSPGSNTEAFF.

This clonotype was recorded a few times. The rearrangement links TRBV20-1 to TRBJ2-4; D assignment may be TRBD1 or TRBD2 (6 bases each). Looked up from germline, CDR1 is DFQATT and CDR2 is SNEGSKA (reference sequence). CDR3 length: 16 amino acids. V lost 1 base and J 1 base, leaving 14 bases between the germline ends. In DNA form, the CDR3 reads TGCAGTGCTAGAGTCGCCGGGGGCGAGGCCAAAAACATTCAGTACTTC. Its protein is CSARVAGGEAKNIQYF.

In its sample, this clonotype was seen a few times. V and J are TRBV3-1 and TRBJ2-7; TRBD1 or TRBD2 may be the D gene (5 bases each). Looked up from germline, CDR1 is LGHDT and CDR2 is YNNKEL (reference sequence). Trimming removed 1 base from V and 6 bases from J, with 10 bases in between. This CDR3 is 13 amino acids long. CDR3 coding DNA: TGTGCCAGCAGCCAAGGGGACGAGGGCGAGCAGTACTTC. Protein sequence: CASSQGDEGEQYF.

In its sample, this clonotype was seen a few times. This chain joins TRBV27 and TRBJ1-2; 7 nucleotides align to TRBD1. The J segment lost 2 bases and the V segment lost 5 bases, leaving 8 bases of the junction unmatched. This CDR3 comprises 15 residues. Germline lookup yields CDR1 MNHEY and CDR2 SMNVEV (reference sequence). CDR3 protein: CASSPLRDRNYGYTF. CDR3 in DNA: TGTGCCAGCAGTCCCCTCCGGGACAGAAACTATGGCTACACCTTC.